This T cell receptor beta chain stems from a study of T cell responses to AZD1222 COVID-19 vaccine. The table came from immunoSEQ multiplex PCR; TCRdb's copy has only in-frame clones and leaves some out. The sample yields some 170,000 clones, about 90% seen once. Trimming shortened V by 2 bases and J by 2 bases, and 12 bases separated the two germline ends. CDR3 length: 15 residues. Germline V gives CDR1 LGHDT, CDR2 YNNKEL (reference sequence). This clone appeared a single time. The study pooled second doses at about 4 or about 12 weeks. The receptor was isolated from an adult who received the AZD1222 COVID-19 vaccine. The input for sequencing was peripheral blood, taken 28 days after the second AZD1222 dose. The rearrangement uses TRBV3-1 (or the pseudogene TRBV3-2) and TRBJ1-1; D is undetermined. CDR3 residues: CASSQIGYTNTEAFF. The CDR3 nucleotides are TGTGCCAGCAGCCAAATTGGGTACACCAACACTGAAGCTTTCTTT.